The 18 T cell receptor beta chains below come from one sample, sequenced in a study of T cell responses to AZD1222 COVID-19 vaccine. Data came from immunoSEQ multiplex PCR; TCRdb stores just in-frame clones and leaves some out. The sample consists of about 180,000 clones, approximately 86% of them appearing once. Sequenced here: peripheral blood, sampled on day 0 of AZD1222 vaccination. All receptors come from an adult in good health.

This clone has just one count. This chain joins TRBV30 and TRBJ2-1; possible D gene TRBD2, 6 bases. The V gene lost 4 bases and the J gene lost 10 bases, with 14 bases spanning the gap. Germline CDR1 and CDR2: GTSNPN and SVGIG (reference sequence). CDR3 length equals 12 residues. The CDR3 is CAWTRRREEQFF. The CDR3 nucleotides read TGTGCCTGGACCCGCCGGCGGGAAGAGCAGTTCTTC.

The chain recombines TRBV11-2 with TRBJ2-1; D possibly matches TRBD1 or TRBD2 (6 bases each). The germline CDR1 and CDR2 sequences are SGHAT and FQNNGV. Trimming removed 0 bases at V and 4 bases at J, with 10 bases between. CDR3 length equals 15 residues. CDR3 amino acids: CASSLEPGAYNEQFF. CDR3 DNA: TGTGCCAGCAGCTTAGAACCGGGGGCTTACAATGAGCAGTTCTTC.

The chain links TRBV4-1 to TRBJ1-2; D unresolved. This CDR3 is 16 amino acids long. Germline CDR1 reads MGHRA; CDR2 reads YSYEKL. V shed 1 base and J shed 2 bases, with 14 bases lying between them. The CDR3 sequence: CASSQGPGPGNYGYTF. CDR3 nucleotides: TGCGCCAGCAGCCAAGGCCCCGGCCCGGGCAACTATGGCTACACCTTC.

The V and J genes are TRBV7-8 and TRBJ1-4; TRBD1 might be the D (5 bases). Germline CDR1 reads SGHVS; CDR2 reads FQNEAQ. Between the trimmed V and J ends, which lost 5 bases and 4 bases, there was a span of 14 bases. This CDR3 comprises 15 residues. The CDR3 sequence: CASSPWGRINEKLFF. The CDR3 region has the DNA TGTGCCAGCAGCCCTTGGGGACGTATTAATGAAAAACTGTTTTTT. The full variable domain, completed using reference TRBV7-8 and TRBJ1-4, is GAGVSQSPRYKVAKRGQDVALRCDPISGHVSLFWYQQALGQGPEFLTYFQNEAQLDKSGLPSDRFFAERPEGSVSTLKIQRTQQEDSAVYLCASSPWGRINEKLFFGSGTQLSVL.

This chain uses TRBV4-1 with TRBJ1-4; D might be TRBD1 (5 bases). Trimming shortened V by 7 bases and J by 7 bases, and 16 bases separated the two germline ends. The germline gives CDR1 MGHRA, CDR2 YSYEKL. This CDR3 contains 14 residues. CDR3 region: CASTTGGVGEKLFF. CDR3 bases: TGCGCCAGCACCACTGGAGGGGTGGGTGAAAAACTGTTTTTT.

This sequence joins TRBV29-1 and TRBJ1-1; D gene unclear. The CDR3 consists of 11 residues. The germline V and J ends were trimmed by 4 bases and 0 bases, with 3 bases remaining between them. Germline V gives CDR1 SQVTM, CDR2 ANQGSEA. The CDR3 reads CSVVMNTEAFF. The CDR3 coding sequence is TGCAGCGTTGTCATGAACACTGAAGCTTTCTTT.

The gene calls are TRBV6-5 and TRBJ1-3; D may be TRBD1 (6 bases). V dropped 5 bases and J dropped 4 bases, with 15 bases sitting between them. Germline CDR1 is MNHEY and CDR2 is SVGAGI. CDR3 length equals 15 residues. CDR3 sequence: CASSKRGGRGNTIYF. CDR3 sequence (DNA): TGTGCCAGCAGTAAGCGAGGGGGGAGAGGAAACACCATATATTTT.

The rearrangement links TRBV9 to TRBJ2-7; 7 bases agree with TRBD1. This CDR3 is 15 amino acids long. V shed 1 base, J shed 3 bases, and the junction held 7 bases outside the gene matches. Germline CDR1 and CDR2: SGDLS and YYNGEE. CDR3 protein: CASSVSPGGSYEQYF. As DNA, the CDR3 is TGTGCCAGCAGCGTAAGTCCAGGGGGTAGCTACGAGCAGTACTTC.

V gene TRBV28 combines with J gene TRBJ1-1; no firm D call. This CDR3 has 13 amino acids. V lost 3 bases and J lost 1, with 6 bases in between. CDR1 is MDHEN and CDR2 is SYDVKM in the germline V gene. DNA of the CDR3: TGTGCCAGCAGTTTTACAGCGAACACTGAAGCTTTCTTT. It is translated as CASSFTANTEAFF. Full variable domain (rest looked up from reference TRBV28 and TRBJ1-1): DVKVTQSSRYLVKRTGEKVFLECVQDMDHENMFWYRQDPGLGLRLIYFSYDVKMKEKGDIPEGYSVSREKKERFSLILESASTNQTSMYLCASSFTANTEAFFGQGTRLTVV.

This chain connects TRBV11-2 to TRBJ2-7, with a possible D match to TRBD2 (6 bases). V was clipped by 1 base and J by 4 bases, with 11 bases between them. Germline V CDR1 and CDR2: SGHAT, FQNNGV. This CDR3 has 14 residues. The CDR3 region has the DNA TGTGCCAGCAGCTTAGGCCTAGCGCTATACGAGCAGTACTTC. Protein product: CASSLGLALYEQYF.

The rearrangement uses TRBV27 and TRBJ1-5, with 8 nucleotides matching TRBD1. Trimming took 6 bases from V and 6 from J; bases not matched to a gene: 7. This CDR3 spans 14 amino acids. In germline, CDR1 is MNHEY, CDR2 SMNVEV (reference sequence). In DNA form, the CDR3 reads TGTGCCAGCAGGGAGACAGGGGCGGGTCAGCCCCAGCATTTT. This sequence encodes CASRETGAGQPQHF.

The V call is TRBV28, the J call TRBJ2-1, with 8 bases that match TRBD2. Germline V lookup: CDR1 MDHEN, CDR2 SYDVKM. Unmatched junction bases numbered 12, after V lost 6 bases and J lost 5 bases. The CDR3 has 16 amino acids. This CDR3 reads CASRGSGTRSNNEQFF. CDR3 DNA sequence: TGTGCCAGCAGGGGCAGTGGGACTAGGTCGAACAATGAGCAGTTCTTC.

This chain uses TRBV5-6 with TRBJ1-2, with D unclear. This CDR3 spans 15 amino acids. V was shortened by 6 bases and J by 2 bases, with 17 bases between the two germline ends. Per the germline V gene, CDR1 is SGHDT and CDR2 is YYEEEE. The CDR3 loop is CASTFYIEGNYGYTF. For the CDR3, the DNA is TGTGCCAGCACCTTTTATATAGAGGGAAACTATGGCTACACCTTC.

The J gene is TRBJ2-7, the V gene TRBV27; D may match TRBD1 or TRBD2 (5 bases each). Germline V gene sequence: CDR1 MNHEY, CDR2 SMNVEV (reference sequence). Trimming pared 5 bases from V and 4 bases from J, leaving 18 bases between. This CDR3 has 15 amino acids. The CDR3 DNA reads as TGTGCCAGCAGTCCCGTAACAGGCGGCGGGTACGAGCAGTACTTC. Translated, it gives CASSPVTGGGYEQYF.

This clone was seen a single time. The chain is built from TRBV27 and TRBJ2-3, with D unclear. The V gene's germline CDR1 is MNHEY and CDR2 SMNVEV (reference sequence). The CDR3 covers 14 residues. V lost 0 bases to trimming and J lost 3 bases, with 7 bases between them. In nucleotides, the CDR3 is TGTGCCAGCAGTTTATCCCCCCTAACAGATACGCAGTATTTT. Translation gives CASSLSPLTDTQYF.

CDR3 amino acids: CASSQTGGETQYF. Written as DNA, the CDR3 is TGTGCCAGCTCACAAACAGGGGGAGAGACCCAGTACTTC. This chain connects TRBV18 to TRBJ2-5; TRBD1 aligns across 8 bases. In germline, CDR1 is KGHSH, CDR2 LQKENI. J was trimmed by 4 bases and V by 4 bases; bases with no gene match: 2. The CDR3 consists of 13 residues.

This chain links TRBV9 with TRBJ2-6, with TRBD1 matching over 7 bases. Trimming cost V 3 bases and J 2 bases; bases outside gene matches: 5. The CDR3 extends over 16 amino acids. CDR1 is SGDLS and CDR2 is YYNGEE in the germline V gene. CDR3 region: CASSAQTGTGANVLTF. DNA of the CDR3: TGTGCCAGCAGCGCACAGACAGGGACTGGGGCCAACGTCCTGACTTTC.

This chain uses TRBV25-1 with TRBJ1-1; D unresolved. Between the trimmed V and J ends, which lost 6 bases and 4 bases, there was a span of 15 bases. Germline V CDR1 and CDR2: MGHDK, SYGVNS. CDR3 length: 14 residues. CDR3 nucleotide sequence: TGTGCCAGCAGCAGTGAATGGCGGATCACTGAAGCTTTCTTT. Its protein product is CASSSEWRITEAFF.